These T cell receptor beta chains were read from a single sample in a study of beta chain features in type 1 diabetes. Some clones are missing from TCRdb's copy, which holds only in-frame ones; the method was immunoSEQ multiplex PCR. The sample comprises 860,000 or so clones, 17% of which are singletons, and 0.02% to 0.03% rests with the top ten. Sequencing used naive CD4+ T cells from blood. These receptors were obtained from a woman between 18 and 29 years old in good health. CDR3s include the opening cysteine and the closing phenylalanine or tryptophan. The order of the fields is D gene, V gene, clone size, CDR3 length, J gene, CDR3 DNA, CDR3 protein. A D gene is named only where the DNA matches it firmly. Part of the rows lack a size; the others show once, few, many or a class for expanded clones.

TRBD2,TRBV5-4,NA,15,TRBJ2-1,TGTGCCAGCAGCCGGGGACTAGCGGGGTACAATGAGCAGTTCTTC,CASSRGLAGYNEQFF
NA,TRBV9,NA,15,TRBJ2-1,TGTGCCAGCAGTCGAGGGTTGACCCCCATCAATGAGCAGTTCTTC,CASSRGLTPINEQFF
TRBD2,TRBV5-8,NA,16,TRBJ2-4,TGTGCCAGCAGCTCGGGGGACTACTCAGCCAAAAACATTCAGTACTTC,CASSSGDYSAKNIQYF
TRBD1,TRBV7-2,NA,15,TRBJ2-7,TGTGCCAGCAGCTTAGTACTGAAGGGGGCCAACGAGCAGTACTTC,CASSLVLKGANEQYF
NA,TRBV18,NA,15,TRBJ1-5,TGTGCCAGCTCTTCCGCCAAGGCCCCCAATGAGCCCCAGCATTTT,CASSSAKAPNEPQHF
NA,TRBV19,few,15,TRBJ1-4,TGTGCCAGTAGTACCCGCGCGGGGGGACATGAAAAACTGTTTTTT,CASSTRAGGHEKLFF
NA,TRBV2,few,16,TRBJ2-1,TGTGCCAGCAGTCGGGGGCAAGGGAGTTTTTACAATGAGCAGTTCTTC,CASSRGQGSFYNEQFF
NA,TRBV5-6,few,15,TRBJ2-1,TGTGCCAGCAGAGCGATGGGGGGCTCCTACAATGAGCAGTTCTTC,CASRAMGGSYNEQFF
NA,TRBV21-1,NA,12,TRBJ2-7,TGTGCCAGCAGCAAAGCAGTGCAGGAGCAGTACTTC,CASSKAVQEQYF
TRBD1,TRBV7-9,few,17,TRBJ2-6,TGTGCCAGCAGCTTGGGGACAGGGGGCGCTGGGGCCAACGTCCTGACTTTC,CASSLGTGGAGANVLTF
NA,TRBV5-4,NA,14,TRBJ2-5,TGTGCCAGCAGCCAAAAGGACAAGTGGGAGACCCAGTACTTC,CASSQKDKWETQYF
NA,TRBV5-1,few,15,TRBJ2-7,TGCGCCAGCAGCTTGGGGCCGGCACAGGGTTACGAGCAGTACTTC,CASSLGPAQGYEQYF
NA,TRBV6-1,few,14,TRBJ1-1,TGTGCCAGCAGTGTGATGGCAGGCTATAACGAAGCTTTCTTT,CASSVMAGYNEAFF
NA,TRBV28,NA,14,TRBJ1-2,TGTGCCAGCAGTTTGTGGAGGGTGGACTATGGCTACACCTTC,CASSLWRVDYGYTF
TRBD2,TRBV7-3,NA,15,TRBJ2-5,TGTGCCAGCAGCAAGACTAGCCGCCGGGGGGAGACCCAGTACTTC,CASSKTSRRGETQYF
TRBD1,TRBV19,NA,12,TRBJ2-7,TGTGCCAGTAGTGACAGGGGCAACGAGCAGTACTTC,CASSDRGNEQYF
TRBD2,TRBV19,few,15,TRBJ2-3,TGTGCCAGTAGTACTAGCGGGAGCCACACAGATACGCAGTATTTT,CASSTSGSHTDTQYF